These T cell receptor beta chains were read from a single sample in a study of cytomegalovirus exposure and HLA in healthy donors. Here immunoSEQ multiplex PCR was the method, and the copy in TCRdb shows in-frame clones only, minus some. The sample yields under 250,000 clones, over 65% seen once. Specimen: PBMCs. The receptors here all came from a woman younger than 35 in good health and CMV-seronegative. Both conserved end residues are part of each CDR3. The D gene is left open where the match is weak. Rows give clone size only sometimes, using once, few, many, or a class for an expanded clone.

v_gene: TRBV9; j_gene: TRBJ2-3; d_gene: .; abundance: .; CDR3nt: TGTGCCAGCAGCCCGTTCGGCGGCCGTTCAGATACGCAGTATTTT; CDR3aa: CASSPFGGRSDTQYF
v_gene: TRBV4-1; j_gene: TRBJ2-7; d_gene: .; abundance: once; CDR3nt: TGCGCCAGCAGCCAATCGCTCGCCGCGGTGTACGAGCAGTACTTC; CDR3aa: CASSQSLAAVYEQYF
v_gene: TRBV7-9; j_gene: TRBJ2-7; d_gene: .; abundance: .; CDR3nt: TGTGCCAGCAGCCGAAACAACTACGAGCAGTACTTC; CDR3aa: CASSRNNYEQYF
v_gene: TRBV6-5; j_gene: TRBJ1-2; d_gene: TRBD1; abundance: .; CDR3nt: TGTGCCAGCAGTGGGGGACAGGGACCTGGCTACACCTTC; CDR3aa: CASSGGQGPGYTF
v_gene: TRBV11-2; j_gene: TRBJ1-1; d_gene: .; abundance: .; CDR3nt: TGTGCCAGCAGCCTGAGCACCACGGGCACTGAAGCTTTCTTT; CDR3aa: CASSLSTTGTEAFF
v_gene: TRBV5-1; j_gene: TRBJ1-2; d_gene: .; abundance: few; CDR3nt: TGCGCCAGCAGCTTGGGGTCTTCTGGCTACACCTTC; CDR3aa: CASSLGSSGYTF
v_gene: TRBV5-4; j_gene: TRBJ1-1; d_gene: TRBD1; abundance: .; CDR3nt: TGTGCCAGCAGCTTACGGACAGGGATGAACACTGAAGCTTTCTTT; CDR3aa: CASSLRTGMNTEAFF
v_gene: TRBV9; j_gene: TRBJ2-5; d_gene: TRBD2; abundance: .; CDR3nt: TGTGCCAGCAGCGGCGGCTGGGGAGGGGAGACCCAGTACTTC; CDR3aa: CASSGGWGGETQYF
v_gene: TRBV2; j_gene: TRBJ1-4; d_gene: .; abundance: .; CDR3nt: TGTGCCAGCAGTCGGAACAGAAATGAAAAACTGTTTTTT; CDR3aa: CASSRNRNEKLFF
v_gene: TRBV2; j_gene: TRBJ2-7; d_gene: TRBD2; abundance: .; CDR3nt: TGTGCCAGCAGTGAGTGGGCTAGCGGGACATACGAGCAGTACTTC; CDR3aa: CASSEWASGTYEQYF
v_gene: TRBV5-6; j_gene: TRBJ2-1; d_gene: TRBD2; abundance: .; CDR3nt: TGTGCCAGCAGCTTGACAAGACTAGCGGGCCTTCACAATGAGCAGTTCTTC; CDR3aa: CASSLTRLAGLHNEQFF
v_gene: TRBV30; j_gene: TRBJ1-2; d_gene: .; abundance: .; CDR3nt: TGTGCCTGGAGGGGTGACAGCATAGGGTCCGGCTACACCTTC; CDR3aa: CAWRGDSIGSGYTF
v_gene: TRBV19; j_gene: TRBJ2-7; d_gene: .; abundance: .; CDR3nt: TGTGCCAGTAGTATTGTAGAGGGAGCCGAGCAGTACTTC; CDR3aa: CASSIVEGAEQYF
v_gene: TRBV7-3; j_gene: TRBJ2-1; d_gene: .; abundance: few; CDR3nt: TGTGCCAGCAGCTTGTCCGGGGGGCAGCAGTTCTTC; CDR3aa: CASSLSGGQQFF
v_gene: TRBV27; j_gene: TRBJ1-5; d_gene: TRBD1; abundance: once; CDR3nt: TGTGCCAGCAGTTTAGGGACAGTAAGCAATCAGCCCCAGCATTTT; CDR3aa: CASSLGTVSNQPQHF
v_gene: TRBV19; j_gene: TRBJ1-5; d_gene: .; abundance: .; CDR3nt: TGTGCCAGTAGTATAGGGACCCAGGGGTATCAGCCCCAGCATTTT; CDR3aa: CASSIGTQGYQPQHF
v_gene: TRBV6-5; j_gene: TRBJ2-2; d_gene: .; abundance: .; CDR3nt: TGTGCCAGCACGCGGCAGGGGGGGCACACCGGGGAGCTGTTTTTT; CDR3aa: CASTRQGGHTGELFF
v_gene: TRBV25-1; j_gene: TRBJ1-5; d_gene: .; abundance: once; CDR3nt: TGTGCCAGCACGTACGGTAATCAGCCCCAGCATTTT; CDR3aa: CASTYGNQPQHF
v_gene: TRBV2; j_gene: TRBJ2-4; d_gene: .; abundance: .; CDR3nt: TGTGCCAGCAGTCCCGGGACACCTCTAGCCAAAAACATTCAGTACTTC; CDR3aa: CASSPGTPLAKNIQYF
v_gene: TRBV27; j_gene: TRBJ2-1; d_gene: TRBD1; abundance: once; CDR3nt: TGTGCCAGCAGTTTAGGACAGGGGATGACTGAGCAGTTCTTC; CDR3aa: CASSLGQGMTEQFF
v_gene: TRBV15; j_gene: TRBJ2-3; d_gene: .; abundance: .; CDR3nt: TGTGCCACCAGCAGAGATCCAGGGGCAGATACGCAGTATTTT; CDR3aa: CATSRDPGADTQYF
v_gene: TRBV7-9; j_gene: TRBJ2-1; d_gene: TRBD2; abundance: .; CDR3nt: TGTGCCAGCAGCTTCGGACTAGCGGGCCCCAATGAGCAGTTCTTC; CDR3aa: CASSFGLAGPNEQFF
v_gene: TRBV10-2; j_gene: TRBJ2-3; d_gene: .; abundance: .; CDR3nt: TGCGCCAGCAGTGCTAGCTATACGCAGTATTTT; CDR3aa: CASSASYTQYF
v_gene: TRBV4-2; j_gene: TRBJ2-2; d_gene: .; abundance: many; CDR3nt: TGTGCCAGCAGCCAAAACAGGGTCGGGGAGCTGTTTTTT; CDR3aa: CASSQNRVGELFF
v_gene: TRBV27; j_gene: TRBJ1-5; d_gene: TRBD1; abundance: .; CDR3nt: TGTGCCAGCAGCCCAGGACAGGGGGCGGGTCAGCCCCAGCATTTT; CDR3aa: CASSPGQGAGQPQHF
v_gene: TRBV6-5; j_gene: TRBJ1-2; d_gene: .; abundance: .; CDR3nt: TGTGCCAGCAGCCTTTCTCGGACAGCGCATGGCTACACCTTC; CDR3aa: CASSLSRTAHGYTF
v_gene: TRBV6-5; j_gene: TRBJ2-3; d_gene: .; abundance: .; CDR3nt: TGTGCCAGCAGCCTCCAGCACCCCACAGATACGCAGTATTTT; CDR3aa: CASSLQHPTDTQYF
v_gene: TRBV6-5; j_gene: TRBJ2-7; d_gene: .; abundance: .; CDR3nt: TGTGCCAGCAGACCAGACGGGAGAGCGGAGCAGTACTTC; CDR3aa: CASRPDGRAEQYF
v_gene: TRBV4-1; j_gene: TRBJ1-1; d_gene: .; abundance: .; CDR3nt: TGCGCCAGCAGCCAAGCCAGGGGAGGCACTGAAGCTTTCTTT; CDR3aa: CASSQARGGTEAFF
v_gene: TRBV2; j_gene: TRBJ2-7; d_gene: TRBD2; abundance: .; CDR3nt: TGTGCCAGCAGTGTTCGGTTAGCGGGGGATGACGAGCAGTACTTC; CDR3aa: CASSVRLAGDDEQYF
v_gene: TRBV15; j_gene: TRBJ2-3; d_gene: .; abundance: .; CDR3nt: TGTGCCACCAGCCGCCGGACGGGCACAGATACGCAGTATTTT; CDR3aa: CATSRRTGTDTQYF
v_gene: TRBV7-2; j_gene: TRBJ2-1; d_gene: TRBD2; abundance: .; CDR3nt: TGTGCCAGCAGCCTCCGTTTAGCGGGAGTTCCTGAGCAGTTCTTC; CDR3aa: CASSLRLAGVPEQFF
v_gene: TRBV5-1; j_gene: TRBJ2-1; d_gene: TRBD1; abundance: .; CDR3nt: TGCGCCAGCAGCTTGGTTCGGACAGGGATCAGTTACAATGAGCAGTTCTTC; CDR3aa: CASSLVRTGISYNEQFF
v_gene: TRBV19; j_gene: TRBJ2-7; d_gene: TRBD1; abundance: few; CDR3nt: TGTGCCAGTAGTCTATGGGACAGGGAAACGGACGAGCAGTACTTC; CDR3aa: CASSLWDRETDEQYF
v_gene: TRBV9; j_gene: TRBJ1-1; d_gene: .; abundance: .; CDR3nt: TGTGCCAGCAGCGTAGCTACGGGAGTGGGGGACACTGAAGCTTTCTTT; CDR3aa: CASSVATGVGDTEAFF
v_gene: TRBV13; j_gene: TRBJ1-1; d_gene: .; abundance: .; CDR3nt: TGTGCCAGCAGCTTAGGCGAGGTGAACACTGAAGCTTTCTTT; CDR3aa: CASSLGEVNTEAFF
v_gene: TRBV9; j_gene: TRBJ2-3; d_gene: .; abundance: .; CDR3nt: TGTGCCAGCACCCCCCCTTCCACTAGCACAGATACGCAGTATTTT; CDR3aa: CASTPPSTSTDTQYF
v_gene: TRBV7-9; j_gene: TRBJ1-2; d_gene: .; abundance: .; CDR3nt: TGTGCCAGCAGCTTGTCCGCGGACGGATCATATGGCTACACCTTC; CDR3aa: CASSLSADGSYGYTF
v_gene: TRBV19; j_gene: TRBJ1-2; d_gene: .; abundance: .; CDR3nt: TGTGCCAGTAGAATGGAGACAGGCGGCTATGGCTACACCTTC; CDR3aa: CASRMETGGYGYTF
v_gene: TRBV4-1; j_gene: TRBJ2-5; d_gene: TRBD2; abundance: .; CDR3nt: TGCGCCAGCAGCCAGGCTCCGACTAGCGGGGGAAAGGAGACCCAGTACTTC; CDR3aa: CASSQAPTSGGKETQYF
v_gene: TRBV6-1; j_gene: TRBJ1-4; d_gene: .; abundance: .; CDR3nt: TGTGCCAGCAGTAGGAGGACAGACAATGAAAAACTGTTTTTT; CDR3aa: CASSRRTDNEKLFF
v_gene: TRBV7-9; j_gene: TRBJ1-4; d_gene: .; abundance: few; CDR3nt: TGTGCCAGCAGCTTAGAGGCAGGGGTCCGAAAACTGTTTTTT; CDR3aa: CASSLEAGVRKLFF
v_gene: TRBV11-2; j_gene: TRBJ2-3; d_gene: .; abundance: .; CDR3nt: TGTGCCAGCAGCTTTTCCCGGGACCCTCGAGATACGCAGTATTTT; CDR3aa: CASSFSRDPRDTQYF
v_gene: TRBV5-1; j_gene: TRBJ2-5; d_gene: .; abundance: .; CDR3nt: TGCGCCAGCAGCTTGTCGGGAAGCGAGACCCAGTACTTC; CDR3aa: CASSLSGSETQYF
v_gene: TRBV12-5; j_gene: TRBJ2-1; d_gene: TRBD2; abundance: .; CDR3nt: TGTGCTAGTGGTTTGGCTAGCGGGGGTTACAATGAGCAGTTCTTC; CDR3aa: CASGLASGGYNEQFF
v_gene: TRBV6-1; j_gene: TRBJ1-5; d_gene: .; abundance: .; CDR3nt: TGTGCCAGCAGACCGGGACCGAATAGCAATCAGCCCCAGCATTTT; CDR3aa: CASRPGPNSNQPQHF
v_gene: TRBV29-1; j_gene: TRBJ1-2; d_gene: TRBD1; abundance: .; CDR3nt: TGCAGCGTAGAGACAGGGAACTATGGCTACACCTTC; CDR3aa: CSVETGNYGYTF
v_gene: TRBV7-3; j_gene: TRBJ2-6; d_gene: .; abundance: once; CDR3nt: TGTGCCAGCAGCTTTGGATATAACTCTGGGGCCAACGTCCTGACTTTC; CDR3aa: CASSFGYNSGANVLTF
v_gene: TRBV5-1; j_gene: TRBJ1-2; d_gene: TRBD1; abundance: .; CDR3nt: TGCGCCAGCAGCTCCGACAGGGCTAAAAATGGCTACACCTTC; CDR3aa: CASSSDRAKNGYTF